This T cell receptor (beta chain) is from a study of blood T cell repertoires in COVID-19. Study as a whole: The United States, Italy and Spain supplied acute and convalescent COVID-19 samples.

The protocol was immunoSEQ multiplex PCR, while the TCRdb copy is restricted to in-frame clones and leaves out a portion. The profile shows 220,000 or so clones, around 83% of them singletons. The sample holds one count of this clone. Trimming took off 7 bases at V and 0 bases at J, with 16 bases between the two ends. The length of the CDR3 is 15 residues. The germline V gene has CDR1 MDHEN and CDR2 SYDVKM. One Seattle source followed patients from active infection through their disease course. This sequence joins TRBV28 and TRBJ2-7; D may be TRBD2 (6 bases). The receptor was derived from a woman of 80 years or more with COVID-19, enrolled during active disease. Sequences were obtained from peripheral blood. CDR3 protein: CASMGRISGSYEQYF. The CDR3 DNA follows: TGTGCCAGCATGGGCCGGATTAGCGGCTCCTACGAGCAGTACTTC. The complete variable domain, with remaining parts taken from reference TRBV28 and TRBJ2-7, reads DVKVTQSSRYLVKRTGEKVFLECVQDMDHENMFWYRQDPGLGLRLIYFSYDVKMKEKGDIPEGYSVSREKKERFSLILESASTNQTSMYLCASMGRISGSYEQYFGPGTRLTVT.